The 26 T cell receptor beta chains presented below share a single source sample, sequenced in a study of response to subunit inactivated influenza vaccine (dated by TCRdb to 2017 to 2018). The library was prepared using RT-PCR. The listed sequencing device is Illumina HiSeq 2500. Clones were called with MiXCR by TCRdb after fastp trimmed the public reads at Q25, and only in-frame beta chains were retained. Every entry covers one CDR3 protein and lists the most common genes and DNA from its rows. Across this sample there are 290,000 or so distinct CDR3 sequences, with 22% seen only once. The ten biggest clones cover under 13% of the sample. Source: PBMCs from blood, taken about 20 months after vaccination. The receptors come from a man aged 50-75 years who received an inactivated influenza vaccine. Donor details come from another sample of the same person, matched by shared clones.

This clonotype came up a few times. The CDR3 loop reads CATSRLDRGDGYTF. The CDR3 DNA is TGTGCCACCAGCAGACTAGACAGGGGTGATGGCTACACCTTC. The chain uses TRBV15 and TRBJ1-2, with 8 bases that match TRBD1. The CDR3 contains 14 residues. Germline CDR1 is LNHNV and CDR2 is YYDKDF (reference sequence). Trimming cost V 2 bases and J 6 bases; bases outside gene matches: 5.

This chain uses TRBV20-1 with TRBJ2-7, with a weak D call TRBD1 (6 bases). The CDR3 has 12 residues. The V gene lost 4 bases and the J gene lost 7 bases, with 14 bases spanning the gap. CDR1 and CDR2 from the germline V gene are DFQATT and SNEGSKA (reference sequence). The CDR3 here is CSAKTRGREQYF. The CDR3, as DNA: TGCAGTGCTAAGACCAGGGGACGTGAGCAGTACTTC.

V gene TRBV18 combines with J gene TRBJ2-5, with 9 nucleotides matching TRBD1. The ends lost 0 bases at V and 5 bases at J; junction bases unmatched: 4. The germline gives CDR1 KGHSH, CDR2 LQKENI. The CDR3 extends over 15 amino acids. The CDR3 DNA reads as TGTGCCAGCTCACCACCGGGACAGGGTTCCGAGACCCAGTACTTC. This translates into CASSPPGQGSETQYF.

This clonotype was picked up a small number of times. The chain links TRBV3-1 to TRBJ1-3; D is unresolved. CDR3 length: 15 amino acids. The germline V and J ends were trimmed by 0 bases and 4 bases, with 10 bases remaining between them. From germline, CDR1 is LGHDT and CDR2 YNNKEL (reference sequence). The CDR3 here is CASSQDQGRGNTIYF. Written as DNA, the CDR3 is TGTGCCAGCAGCCAAGATCAAGGTCGGGGAAACACCATATATTTT. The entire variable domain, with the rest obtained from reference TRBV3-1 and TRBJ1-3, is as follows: DTAVSQTPKYLVTQMGNDKSIKCEQNLGHDTMYWYKQDSKKFLKIMFSYNNKELIINETVPNRFSPKSPDKAHLNLHINSLELGDSAVYFCASSQDQGRGNTIYFGEGSWLTVV.

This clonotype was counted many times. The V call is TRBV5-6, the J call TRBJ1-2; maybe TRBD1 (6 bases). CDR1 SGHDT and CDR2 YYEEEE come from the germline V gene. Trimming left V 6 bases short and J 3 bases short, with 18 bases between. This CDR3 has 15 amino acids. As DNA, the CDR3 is TGTGCCAGCAACCGAGGGGGTGCCCCCTACTATGGCTACACCTTC. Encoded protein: CASNRGGAPYYGYTF.

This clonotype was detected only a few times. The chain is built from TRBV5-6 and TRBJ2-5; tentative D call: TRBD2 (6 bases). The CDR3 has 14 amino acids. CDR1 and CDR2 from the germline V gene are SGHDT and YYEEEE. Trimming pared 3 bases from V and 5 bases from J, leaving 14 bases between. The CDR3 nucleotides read TGTGCCAGCAGCTCAGAGACTAGTTTTGAGACCCAGTACTTC. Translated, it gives CASSSETSFETQYF.

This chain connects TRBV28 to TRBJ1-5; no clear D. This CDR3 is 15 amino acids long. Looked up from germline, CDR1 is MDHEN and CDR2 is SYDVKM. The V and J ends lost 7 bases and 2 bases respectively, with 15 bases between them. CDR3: CASMGDPSGNQPQHF. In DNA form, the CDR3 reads TGTGCCAGCATGGGTGACCCGTCCGGCAATCAGCCCCAGCATTTT.

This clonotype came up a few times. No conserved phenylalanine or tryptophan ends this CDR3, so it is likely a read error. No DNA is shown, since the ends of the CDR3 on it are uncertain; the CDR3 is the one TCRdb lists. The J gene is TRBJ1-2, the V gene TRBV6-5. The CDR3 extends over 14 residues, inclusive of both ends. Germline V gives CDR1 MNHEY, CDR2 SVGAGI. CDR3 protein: CASSYLKPPLIWTI.

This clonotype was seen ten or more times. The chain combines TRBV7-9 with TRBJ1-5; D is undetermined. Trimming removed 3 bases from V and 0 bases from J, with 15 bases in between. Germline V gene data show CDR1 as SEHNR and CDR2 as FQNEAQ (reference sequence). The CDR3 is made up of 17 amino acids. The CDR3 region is CASSLGIGRSSNQPQHF. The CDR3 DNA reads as TGTGCCAGCAGCTTGGGGATTGGACGGTCTAGCAATCAGCCCCAGCATTTT.

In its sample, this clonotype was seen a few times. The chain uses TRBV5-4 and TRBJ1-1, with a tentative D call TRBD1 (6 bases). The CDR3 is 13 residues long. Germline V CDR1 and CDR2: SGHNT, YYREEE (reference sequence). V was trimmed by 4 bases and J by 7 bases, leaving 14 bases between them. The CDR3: CASSVQGLVEAFF. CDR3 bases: TGTGCCAGCAGCGTTCAGGGGTTGGTTGAAGCTTTCTTT.

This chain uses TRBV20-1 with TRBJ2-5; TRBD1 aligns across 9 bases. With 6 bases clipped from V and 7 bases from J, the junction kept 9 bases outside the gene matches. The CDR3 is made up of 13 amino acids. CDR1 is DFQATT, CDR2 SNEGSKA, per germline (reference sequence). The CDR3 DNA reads TGCAGTGCACCGCCGGGACAGGGTGCGACCCAGTACTTC. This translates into CSAPPGQGATQYF.

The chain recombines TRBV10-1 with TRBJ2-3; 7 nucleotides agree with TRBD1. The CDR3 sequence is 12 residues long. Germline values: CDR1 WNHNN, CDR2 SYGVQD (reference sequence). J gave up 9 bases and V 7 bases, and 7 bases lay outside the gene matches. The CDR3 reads CASTLDRDTQYF. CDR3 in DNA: TGCGCCAGCACCTTAGACAGGGACACGCAGTATTTT.

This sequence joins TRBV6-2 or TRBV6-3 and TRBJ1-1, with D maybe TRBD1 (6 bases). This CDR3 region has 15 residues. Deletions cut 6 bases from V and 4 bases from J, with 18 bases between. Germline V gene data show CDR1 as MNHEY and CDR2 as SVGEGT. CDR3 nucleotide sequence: TGTGCCAGCAGAGACACCCCCCCAGGGGTCACTGAAGCTTTCTTT. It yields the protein CASRDTPPGVTEAFF.

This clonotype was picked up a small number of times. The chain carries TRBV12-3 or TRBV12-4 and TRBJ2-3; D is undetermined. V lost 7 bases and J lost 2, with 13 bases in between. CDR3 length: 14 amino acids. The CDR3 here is CASKDPHFTDTQYF. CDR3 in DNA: TGTGCCAGCAAGGACCCCCACTTCACAGATACGCAGTATTTT.

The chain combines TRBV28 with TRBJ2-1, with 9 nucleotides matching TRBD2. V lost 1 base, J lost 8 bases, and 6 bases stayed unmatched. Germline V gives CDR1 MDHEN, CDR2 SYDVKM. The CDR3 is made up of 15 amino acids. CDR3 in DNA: TGTGCCAGCAGTTTATCGCTAGCGGGACTAGATGAGCAGTTCTTC. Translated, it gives CASSLSLAGLDEQFF. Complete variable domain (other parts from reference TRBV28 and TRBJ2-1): DVKVTQSSRYLVKRTGEKVFLECVQDMDHENMFWYRQDPGLGLRLIYFSYDVKMKEKGDIPEGYSVSREKKERFSLILESASTNQTSMYLCASSLSLAGLDEQFFGPGTRLTVL.

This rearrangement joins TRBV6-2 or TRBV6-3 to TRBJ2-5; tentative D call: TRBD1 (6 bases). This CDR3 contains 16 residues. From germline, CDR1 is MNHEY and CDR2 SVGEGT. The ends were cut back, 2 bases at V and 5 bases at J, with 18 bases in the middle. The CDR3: CASSYLETGFDETQYF. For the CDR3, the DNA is TGTGCCAGCAGTTACCTTGAAACAGGGTTTGATGAGACCCAGTACTTC.

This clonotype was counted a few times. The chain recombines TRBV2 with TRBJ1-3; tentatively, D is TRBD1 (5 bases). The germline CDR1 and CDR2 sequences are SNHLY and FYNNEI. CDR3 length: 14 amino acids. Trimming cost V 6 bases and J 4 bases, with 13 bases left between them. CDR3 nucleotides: TGTGCCAGCAGGGCGACAGTAGGAGGAAACACCATATATTTT. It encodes CASRATVGGNTIYF.

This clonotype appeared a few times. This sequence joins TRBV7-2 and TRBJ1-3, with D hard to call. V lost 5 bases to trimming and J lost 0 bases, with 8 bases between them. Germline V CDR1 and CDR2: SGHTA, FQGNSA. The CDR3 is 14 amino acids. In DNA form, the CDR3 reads TGTGCCAGCAGCCGACACGTCTCTGGAAACACCATATATTTT. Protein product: CASSRHVSGNTIYF.

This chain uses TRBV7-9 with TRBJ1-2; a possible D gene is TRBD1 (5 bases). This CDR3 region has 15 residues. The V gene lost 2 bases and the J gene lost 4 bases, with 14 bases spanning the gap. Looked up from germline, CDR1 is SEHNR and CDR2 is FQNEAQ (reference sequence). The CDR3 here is CASSLLAGSSYGYTF. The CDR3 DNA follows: TGTGCCAGCAGCTTATTGGCAGGGTCCTCCTATGGCTACACCTTC.

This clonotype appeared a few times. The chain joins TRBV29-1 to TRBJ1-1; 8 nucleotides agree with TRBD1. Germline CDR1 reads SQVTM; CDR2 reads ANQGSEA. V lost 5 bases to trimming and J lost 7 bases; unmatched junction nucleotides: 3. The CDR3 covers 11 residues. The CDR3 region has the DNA TGCAGCGTTCAGGGGGCGGGTGAAGCTTTCTTT. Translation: CSVQGAGEAFF.

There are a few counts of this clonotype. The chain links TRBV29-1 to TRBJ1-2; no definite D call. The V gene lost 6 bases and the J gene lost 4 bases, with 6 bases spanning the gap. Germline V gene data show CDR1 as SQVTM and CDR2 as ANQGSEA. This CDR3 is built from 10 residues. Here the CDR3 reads CSVDFYGYTF. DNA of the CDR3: TGCAGCGTGGACTTCTATGGCTACACCTTC.

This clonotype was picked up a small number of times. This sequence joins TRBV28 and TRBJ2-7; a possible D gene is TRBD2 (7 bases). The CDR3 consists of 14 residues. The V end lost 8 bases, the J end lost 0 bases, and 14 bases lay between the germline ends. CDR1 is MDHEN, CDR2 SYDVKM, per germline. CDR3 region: CASVMGGLSYEQYF. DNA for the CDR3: TGTGCCAGCGTCATGGGGGGGCTCTCCTACGAGCAGTACTTC. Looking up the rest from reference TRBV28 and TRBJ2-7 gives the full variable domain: DVKVTQSSRYLVKRTGEKVFLECVQDMDHENMFWYRQDPGLGLRLIYFSYDVKMKEKGDIPEGYSVSREKKERFSLILESASTNQTSMYLCASVMGGLSYEQYFGPGTRLTVT.

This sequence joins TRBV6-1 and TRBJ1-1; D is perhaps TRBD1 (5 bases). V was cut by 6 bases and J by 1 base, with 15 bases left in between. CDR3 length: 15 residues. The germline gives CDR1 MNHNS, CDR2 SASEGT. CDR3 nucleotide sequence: TGTGCCAGCAGGGGGGGGATAGGATCGAACACTGAAGCTTTCTTT. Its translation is CASRGGIGSNTEAFF.

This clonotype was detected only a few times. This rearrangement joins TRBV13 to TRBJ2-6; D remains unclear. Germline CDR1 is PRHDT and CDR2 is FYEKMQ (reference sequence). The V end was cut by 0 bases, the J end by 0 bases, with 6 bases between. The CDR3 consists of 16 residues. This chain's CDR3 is CASSLGLSSGANVLTF. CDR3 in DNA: TGTGCCAGCAGCTTAGGCCTCAGCTCTGGGGCCAACGTCCTGACTTTC. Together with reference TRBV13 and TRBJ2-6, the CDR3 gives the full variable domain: AAGVIQSPRHLIKEKRETATLKCYPIPRHDTVYWYQQGPGQDPQFLISFYEKMQSDKGSIPDRFSAQQFSDYHSELNMSSLELGDSALYFCASSLGLSSGANVLTFGAGSRLTVL.

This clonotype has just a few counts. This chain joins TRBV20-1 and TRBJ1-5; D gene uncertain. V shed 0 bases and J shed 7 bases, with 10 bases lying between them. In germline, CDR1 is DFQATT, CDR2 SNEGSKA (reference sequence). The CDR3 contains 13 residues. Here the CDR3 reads CSARDGLLQPQHF. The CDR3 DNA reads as TGCAGTGCTAGAGATGGGTTACTACAGCCCCAGCATTTT.

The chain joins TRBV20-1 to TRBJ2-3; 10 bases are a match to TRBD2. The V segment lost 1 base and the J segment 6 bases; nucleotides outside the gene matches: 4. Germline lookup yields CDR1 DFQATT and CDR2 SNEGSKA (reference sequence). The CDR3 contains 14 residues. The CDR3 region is CSARVASGSDTQYF. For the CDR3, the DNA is TGCAGTGCTAGAGTGGCTAGCGGGAGTGATACGCAGTATTTT.